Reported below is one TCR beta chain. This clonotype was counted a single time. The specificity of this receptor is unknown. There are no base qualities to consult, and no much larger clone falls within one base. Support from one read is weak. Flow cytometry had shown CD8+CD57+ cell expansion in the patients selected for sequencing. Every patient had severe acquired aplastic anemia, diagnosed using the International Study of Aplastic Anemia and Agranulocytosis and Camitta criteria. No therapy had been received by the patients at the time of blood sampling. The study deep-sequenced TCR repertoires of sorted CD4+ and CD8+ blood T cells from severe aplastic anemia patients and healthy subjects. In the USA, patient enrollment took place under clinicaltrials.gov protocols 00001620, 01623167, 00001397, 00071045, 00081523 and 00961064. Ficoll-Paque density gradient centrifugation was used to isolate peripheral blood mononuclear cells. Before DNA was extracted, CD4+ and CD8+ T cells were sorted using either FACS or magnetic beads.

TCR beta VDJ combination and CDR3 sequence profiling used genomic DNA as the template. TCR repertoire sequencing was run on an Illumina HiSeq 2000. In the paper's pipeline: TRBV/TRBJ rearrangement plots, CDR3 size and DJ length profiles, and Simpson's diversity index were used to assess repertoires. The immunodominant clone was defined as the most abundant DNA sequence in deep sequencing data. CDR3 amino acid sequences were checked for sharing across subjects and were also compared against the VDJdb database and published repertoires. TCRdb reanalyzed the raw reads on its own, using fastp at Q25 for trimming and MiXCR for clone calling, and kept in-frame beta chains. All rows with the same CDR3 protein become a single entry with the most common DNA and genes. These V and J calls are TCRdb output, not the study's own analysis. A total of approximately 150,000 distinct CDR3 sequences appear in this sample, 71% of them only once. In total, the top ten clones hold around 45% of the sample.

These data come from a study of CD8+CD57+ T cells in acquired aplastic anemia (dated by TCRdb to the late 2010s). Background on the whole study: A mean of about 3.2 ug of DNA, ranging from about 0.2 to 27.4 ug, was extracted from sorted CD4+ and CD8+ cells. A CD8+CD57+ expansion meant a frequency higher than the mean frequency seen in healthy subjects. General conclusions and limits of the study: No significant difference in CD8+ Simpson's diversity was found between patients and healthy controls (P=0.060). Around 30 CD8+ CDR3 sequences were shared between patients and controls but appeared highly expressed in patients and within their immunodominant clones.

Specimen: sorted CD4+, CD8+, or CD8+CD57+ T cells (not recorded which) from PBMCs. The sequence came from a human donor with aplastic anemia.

In nucleotides, the sequence is TGTGCCAGCAGCCCACATCAGGACAGGGGGCTTCGCAATCAGCCCCAGCATTTT. This codes for CASSPHQDRGLRNQPQHF. Recombination connected TRBV7-2 to TRBJ1-5; 11 central nucleotides agree with TRBD1. Spanning cysteine to phenylalanine, the CDR3 consists of 18 amino acids. Solely the CDR3 DNA is kept, with 54 bases framed from the first base. Ends trimmed: V by 5 bases, J by 2 bases; bases unmatched to a gene: 11. The CDR1 and CDR2 encoded by the germline V gene are SGHTA and FQGNSA.